This T cell receptor beta chain comes out of a study of cytomegalovirus exposure and HLA in healthy donors. Study-wide context: From HLA-typed donors, an early data release held approximately 85 million unique TCRs. Study-wide points: Reports state that TCR beta sequences accurately predicted most subjects' HLA-A and HLA-B alleles. Presence/absence analyses assumed roughly uniform sequencing depth across donors.

PCR amplification relied on 60 Vbeta primers (plus 13 Jbeta primers). Profiled with immunoSEQ multiplex PCR; TCRdb holds only in-frame clones, not every one. The sample records 110,000 or so clones, over 70% being singletons. CDR3 size: 14 residues. The V gene's germline CDR1 is LNHDA and CDR2 SQIVND (reference sequence). Trimming removed 6 bases from V and 0 bases from J, with 6 bases in between. On this clone itself: Its antigen is undetermined.

The chain couples TRBV19 to TRBJ2-6, with D perhaps matching TRBD1 (6 bases). Sequencing was performed on PBMCs. This TCR derives from a woman aged 35 to 49 in good health and CMV-seropositive. The CDR3 DNA is TGTGCCAGTAGACAGGGCTCTGGGGCCAACGTCCTGACTTTC. As protein: CASRQGSGANVLTF.